Detailed here is one TCR beta chain. Its antigen is as yet unknown. This record comes from a study of cytomegalovirus exposure and HLA in healthy donors. V shed 4 bases, J shed 0 bases, and the junction held 3 bases outside the gene matches. There are 16 residues in the CDR3. Germline lookup yields CDR1 SGHTA and CDR2 FQGTGA. The study, taken as a whole, reports: Follow-up analysis found HLA locus-dependent TCR association rates, highest for DRB1 and lowest for HLA-C.

Amplification used 60 Vbeta primers and 13 Jbeta primers. TCRdb keeps only in-frame clones here, not all; method: immunoSEQ multiplex PCR. The data hold about 130,000 clones, with 17% observed a single time. Specimen: PBMCs. This sequence originates from a female donor in good health and CMV-seropositive. The J gene is TRBJ2-3, the V gene TRBV7-3; 11 positions match TRBD2. The CDR3 region is CASSSLAGASTDTQYF. CDR3 DNA: TGTGCCAGCAGCTCACTAGCGGGGGCTAGCACAGATACGCAGTATTTT.